Shown below are 14 T cell receptor beta chains from a single sample sequenced in a study of CD8 T cell repertoires and HIV-1 epitope variants. Assay: immunoSEQ multiplex PCR; the TCRdb copy retains only in-frame clones and omits some. The sample lists a few thousand clones; about 71% were seen once. Their antigens are not known. The sequenced sample was cultured CD8+ T cells derived from PBMCs. These receptors came from a male donor with HIV.

The CDR3 region is CASSQDAGPTSYEQYF. As DNA, the CDR3 is TGTGCCAGCAGCCAAGACGCGGGCCCAACTTCCTACGAGCAGTACTTC. This chain links TRBV4-2 with TRBJ2-7; weak D call: TRBD2 (5 bases). This CDR3 comprises 16 residues. Trimming removed 0 bases at V and 1 base at J, with 13 bases between. The V gene's germline CDR1 is LGHNA and CDR2 YNFKEQ.

The rearrangement uses TRBV5-8 and TRBJ1-5; a possible D gene is TRBD1 (5 bases). In germline, CDR1 is SGHTS, CDR2 YDEGEE. This CDR3 spans 12 amino acids. Trimming cost V 7 bases and J 3 bases, with 8 bases left between them. CDR3: CASGGYNQPQHF. Here the CDR3 DNA reads TGTGCCAGCGGGGGGTACAATCAGCCCCAGCATTTT.

This chain connects TRBV4-2 to TRBJ2-1, with 10 bases matching TRBD2. V lost 0 bases, J lost 6 bases, and 11 bases stayed unmatched. The germline V gene has CDR1 LGHNA and CDR2 YNFKEQ. This CDR3 has 18 amino acids. The CDR3 DNA is TGTGCCAGCAGCCAAGAGGGGCCAGACACTAGCGGGGCCAATGAGCAGTTCTTC. Translated: CASSQEGPDTSGANEQFF.

This clone appeared a few times. J is TRBJ1-2 and V is TRBV28; D is uncertain. The CDR3 runs to 14 residues. Trimming pared 3 bases from V and 4 bases from J, leaving 12 bases between. CDR1 and CDR2 (germline): MDHEN, SYDVKM. The chain's CDR3 is CASSLTRHIYGYTF. CDR3 sequence (DNA): TGTGCCAGCAGTTTGACTCGACATATCTATGGCTACACCTTC.

The chain uses TRBV5-5 and TRBJ2-5; TRBD2 matches at 11 bases. The V gene end was trimmed by 2 bases and the J gene end by 2 bases; junction bases not matched to a gene: 2. The CDR3 has 15 amino acids. CDR1 is SGHKS and CDR2 is YYEKEE in the germline V gene (reference sequence). This CDR3 reads CASSFSSGGQETQYF. The CDR3 nucleotides read TGTGCCAGCAGCTTTTCTAGCGGGGGGCAAGAGACCCAGTACTTC. Based on the CDR3 plus reference TRBV5-5 and TRBJ2-5, the full variable domain is DAGVTQSPTHLIKTRGQQVTLRCSPISGHKSVSWYQQVLGQGPQFIFQYYEKEERGRGNFPDRFSARQFPNYSSELNVNALLLGDSALYLCASSFSSGGQETQYFGPGTRLLVL.

V gene TRBV27 combines with J gene TRBJ2-3, with TRBD2 matching 16 bases. V shed 0 bases, J shed 2 bases, and the junction held 8 bases outside the gene matches. CDR3 length: 20 amino acids. Germline CDR1 MNHEY, CDR2 SMNVEV (reference sequence). CDR3 in amino acids: CASSLSPGTSGGAITDTQYF. CDR3 nucleotides: TGTGCCAGCAGTTTATCCCCCGGGACTAGCGGGGGGGCCATCACAGATACGCAGTATTTT.

In this sample, this clone turned up a few times. The germline gene is not matched at one end of the junction; a read error may be the cause. The chain uses TRBV7-9 and TRBJ2-7, with 7 bases lining up with TRBD2. This CDR3 has 17 amino acids. CDR1 and CDR2 (germline): SEHNR, FQNEAQ (reference sequence). In DNA, the CDR3 is TGTGCCAGCAGATTAGATGGTCCTAGCGGAGCCCCCTACGAGCAGTACTTC. Translating it yields CASRLDGPSGAPYEQYF.

The V gene is TRBV11-2, the J gene TRBJ1-5, with 10 bases identical to TRBD1. With V trimmed by 5 bases and J by 2 bases, 9 bases remained unmatched. CDR1 is SGHAT and CDR2 is FQNNGV in the germline V gene. The CDR3 totals 17 residues. CDR3 protein: CASSPGQGIRRNQPQHF. As DNA, the CDR3 is TGTGCCAGCAGCCCGGGACAGGGGATTCGGCGCAATCAGCCCCAGCATTTT.

The chain joins TRBV6-6 to TRBJ2-7; no clear D. This CDR3 spans 14 amino acids. CDR1 and CDR2 (germline): MNHNY, SVGAGI (reference sequence). The germline V and J ends were trimmed by 8 bases and 0 bases, with 14 bases remaining between them. CDR3 in DNA: TGTGCCAGCGTTGAAGGGTCGGCCTCCTACGAGCAGTACTTC. Translating it yields CASVEGSASYEQYF.

The chain combines TRBV28 with TRBJ1-6; 7 bases are shared with TRBD1. Germline-derived CDR1 and CDR2 are MDHEN and SYDVKM. The CDR3 has 15 residues. Unmatched junction bases numbered 13, after V lost 8 bases and J lost 9 bases. The CDR3 DNA sequence: TGTGCCAGCGTCGACCGGGACAGAGGCGGTTCACCCCTCCACTTT. Translating gives CASVDRDRGGSPLHF.

The chain couples TRBV11-1 to TRBJ1-1; D is unresolved. V gave up 5 bases and J gave up 0 bases, with 4 bases separating them. The CDR3 runs to 12 residues. Germline CDR1 SGHAT, CDR2 FQDESV (reference sequence). CDR3 region: CASSPVNTEAFF. CDR3 DNA sequence: TGTGCCAGCAGCCCCGTGAACACTGAAGCTTTCTTT.

This clone was observed once. J is TRBJ2-2 and V is TRBV19; D possibly matches TRBD1 or TRBD2 (5 bases each). This CDR3 is 13 amino acids long. Trimming left V 8 bases short and J 3 bases short, with 10 bases between. Germline V gives CDR1 LNHDA, CDR2 SQIVND (reference sequence). In nucleotides, the CDR3 is TGTGCCAGTGGGTGGGGGTACACCGGGGAGCTGTTTTTT. This gives the protein CASGWGYTGELFF.

The chain is built from TRBV27 and TRBJ1-4; 8 bases match TRBD1. The CDR3 totals 16 residues. V lost 6 bases and J lost 0; bases outside the gene matches: 6. CDR1 and CDR2 from the germline V gene are MNHEY and SMNVEV (reference sequence). The CDR3 region is CASRLQGGATNEKLFF. Written as DNA, the CDR3 is TGTGCCAGCAGGCTACAGGGGGGAGCAACTAATGAAAAACTGTTTTTT.

The CDR3 protein is CASSLGQAPEQFF. Here the CDR3 DNA reads TGTGCCAGCAGCCTTGGACAGGCTCCTGAGCAGTTCTTC. The chain joins TRBV7-9 to TRBJ2-1; TRBD1 aligns across 7 bases. V trimming: 5 bases; J trimming: 9 bases; junction bases outside the gene matches: 7. CDR3 length: 13 residues. Germline V lookup: CDR1 SEHNR, CDR2 FQNEAQ (reference sequence).